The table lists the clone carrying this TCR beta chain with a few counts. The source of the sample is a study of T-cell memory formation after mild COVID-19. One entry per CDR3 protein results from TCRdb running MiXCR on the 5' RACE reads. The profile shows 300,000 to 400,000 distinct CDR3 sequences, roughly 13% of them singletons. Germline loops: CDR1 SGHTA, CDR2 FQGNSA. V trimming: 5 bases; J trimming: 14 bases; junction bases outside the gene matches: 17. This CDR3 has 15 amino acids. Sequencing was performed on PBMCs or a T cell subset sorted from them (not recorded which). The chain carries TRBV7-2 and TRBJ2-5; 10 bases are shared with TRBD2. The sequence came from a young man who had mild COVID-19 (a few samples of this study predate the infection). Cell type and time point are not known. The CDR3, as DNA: TGTGCCAGCAGCCCAATCCCTAGAGCGGGGGGGCGAGTTTACTTC. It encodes CASSPIPRAGGRVYF.